The T cell receptor beta chain described here comes from a study of CXCR3-negative and CXCR3-positive naive CD8 T cells. Whole-study findings and limits: Whereas memory cells differed, naive CXCR3-negative and CXCR3-positive cells shared similar TRBV-TRBJ usage. Memory CD8+ T cell repertoires were far less diverse than both naive subsets. Cryopreserved PBMCs had partly decreased CXCR3 expression; fresh PBMCs were used in most assays.

Germline values: CDR1 MRHNA, CDR2 SNTAGT. The CDR3 has 16 residues. Worth noting for this clonotype: Its antigen is unknown.

The TRB libraries of cDNA were built by UMI-labeled 5' RACE. TCRdb reprocessed the 5' RACE reads, with one entry per CDR3 protein and no DNA. In total, the table holds about 48,000 distinct CDR3 sequences. The chain links TRBV6-4 to TRBJ2-2. The sequenced sample was memory CD8+ T cells from blood. The receptor was isolated from a human donor in good health. Some clones in this sample may be carry-over from other donors' samples. CDR3 loop: CASSDSWRADTGELFF.